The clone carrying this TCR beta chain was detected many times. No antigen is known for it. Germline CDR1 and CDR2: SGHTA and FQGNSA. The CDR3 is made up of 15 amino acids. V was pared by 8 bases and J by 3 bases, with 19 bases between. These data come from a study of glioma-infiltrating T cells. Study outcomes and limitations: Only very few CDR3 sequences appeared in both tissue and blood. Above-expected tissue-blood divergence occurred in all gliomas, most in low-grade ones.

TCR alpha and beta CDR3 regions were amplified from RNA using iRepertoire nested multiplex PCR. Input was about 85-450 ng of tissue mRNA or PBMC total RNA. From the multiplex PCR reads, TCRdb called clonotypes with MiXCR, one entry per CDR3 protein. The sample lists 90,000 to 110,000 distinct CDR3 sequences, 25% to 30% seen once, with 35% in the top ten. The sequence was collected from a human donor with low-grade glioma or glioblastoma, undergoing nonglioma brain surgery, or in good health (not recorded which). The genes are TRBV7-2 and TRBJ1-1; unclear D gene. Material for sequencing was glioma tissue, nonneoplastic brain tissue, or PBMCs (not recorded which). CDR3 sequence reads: CASLQGPGSDTEAFF. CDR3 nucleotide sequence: TGTGCCAGCTTACAAGGACCAGGATCGGACACTGAAGCTTTCTTT.